The rows below give T cell receptor beta chains drawn from one sample of a study of shared clonotypes between healthy human individuals. Repertoires were generated with immunoSEQ multiplex PCR, while TCRdb's copy carries only in-frame clones and drops some. The sample has about 2.4 million clones; 80% to 95% are singletons. The source material was naive CD4+ T cells from PBMCs. The source of these receptors is a man between 18 and 29 years old in good health. Some clones in this sample may be carry-over from other donors' samples. Each CDR3 is given with its conserved first and last residue. The D gene is left open where the match is weak. The size field is filled for only some rows; it gives once, few, many or a size class.

J: TRBJ2-4; size: NA; D: NA; V: TRBV5-1; CDR3: CASRDSGAKNIQYF; DNA: TGCGCCAGCCGGGATTCCGGAGCCAAAAACATTCAGTACTTC
J: TRBJ2-3; size: NA; D: NA; V: TRBV9; CDR3: CASSVSSRTDTQYF; DNA: TGTGCCAGCAGCGTGTCCAGCCGCACAGATACGCAGTATTTT
J: TRBJ2-1; size: once; D: NA; V: TRBV10-1; CDR3: CASSETPKGYNEQFF; DNA: TGCGCCAGCAGTGAGACCCCCAAGGGATACAATGAGCAGTTCTTC
J: TRBJ2-1; size: NA; D: NA; V: TRBV12-5; CDR3: CASGLVGSEQFF; DNA: TGTGCTAGTGGTTTGGTCGGGAGCGAGCAGTTCTTC
J: TRBJ2-5; size: NA; D: NA; V: TRBV7-8; CDR3: CASRIRGGETQYF; DNA: TGTGCCAGCAGGATCAGGGGAGGAGAGACCCAGTACTTC
J: TRBJ1-5; size: NA; D: NA; V: TRBV7-2; CDR3: CASTKGREGEPQHF; DNA: TGTGCCAGCACCAAAGGCAGGGAAGGAGAGCCCCAGCATTTT
J: TRBJ2-7; size: NA; D: NA; V: TRBV5-4; CDR3: CASSFPAGGEQYF; DNA: TGTGCCAGCAGCTTCCCGGCCGGGGGCGAGCAGTACTTC
J: TRBJ1-5; size: NA; D: TRBD1; V: TRBV30; CDR3: CAWTPIRDRGDQPQHF; DNA: TGTGCCTGGACCCCTATCCGGGACAGGGGAGATCAGCCCCAGCATTTT
J: TRBJ1-1; size: NA; D: NA; V: TRBV5-1; CDR3: CASSTRTVNTEAFF; DNA: TGCGCCAGCAGCACGAGGACGGTGAACACTGAAGCTTTCTTT
J: TRBJ2-3; size: NA; D: TRBD2; V: TRBV7-3; CDR3: CASSLNSLAGGMDTQYF; DNA: TGTGCCAGCAGCTTAAATAGTCTAGCGGGAGGAATGGATACGCAGTATTTT
J: TRBJ2-1; size: NA; D: NA; V: TRBV5-1; CDR3: CASSKDGPSYNEQFF; DNA: TGCGCCAGCAGCAAGGACGGACCCTCCTACAATGAGCAGTTCTTC
J: TRBJ2-7; size: NA; D: TRBD1; V: TRBV5-1; CDR3: CASSRGQGYEQYF; DNA: TGCGCCAGCAGCCGAGGACAGGGTTACGAGCAGTACTTC
J: TRBJ1-1; size: NA; D: TRBD1; V: TRBV19; CDR3: CASRDRGLNMAEAFF; DNA: TGTGCCAGTAGGGACAGGGGGCTGAATATGGCTGAAGCTTTCTTT
J: TRBJ1-5; size: NA; D: TRBD1; V: TRBV28; CDR3: CASRPSGTGLGQPQHF; DNA: TGTGCCAGCAGACCCTCCGGGACAGGGTTGGGTCAGCCCCAGCATTTT
J: TRBJ2-1; size: NA; D: TRBD1; V: TRBV30; CDR3: CAWSGTGAAKFNYNEQFF; DNA: TGTGCCTGGAGTGGGACAGGGGCCGCAAAATTCAACTACAATGAGCAGTTCTTC
J: TRBJ2-1; size: NA; D: NA; V: TRBV6-5; CDR3: CASSYSMAGYYNEQFF; DNA: TGTGCCAGCAGTTACTCGATGGCGGGATATTACAATGAGCAGTTCTTC
J: TRBJ2-3; size: NA; D: TRBD2; V: TRBV7-9; CDR3: CASSLDEAGGPTDTQYF; DNA: TGTGCCAGCAGCTTAGACGAGGCGGGAGGGCCGACAGATACGCAGTATTTT
J: TRBJ2-6; size: NA; D: NA; V: TRBV5-6; CDR3: CASSFSPGSSGANVLTF; DNA: TGTGCCAGCAGCTTTTCGCCAGGCAGCTCTGGGGCCAACGTCCTGACTTTC
J: TRBJ2-2; size: NA; D: TRBD2; V: TRBV11-3; CDR3: CASSLVVAGGTGELFF; DNA: TGTGCCAGCAGCTTAGTCGTGGCGGGGGGCACCGGGGAGCTGTTTTTT
J: TRBJ1-2; size: NA; D: NA; V: TRBV5-1; CDR3: CASSLANRPIDGYTF; DNA: TGCGCCAGCAGCTTGGCCAACAGGCCTATTGATGGCTACACCTTC
J: TRBJ2-2; size: NA; D: NA; V: TRBV6-1; CDR3: CASSELGQNTGELFF; DNA: TGTGCCAGCAGTGAGCTCGGTCAAAACACCGGGGAGCTGTTTTTT
J: TRBJ2-7; size: NA; D: NA; V: TRBV30; CDR3: CALGLSDHEQYF; DNA: TGTGCCCTGGGACTTTCGGACCACGAGCAGTACTTC
J: TRBJ2-7; size: NA; D: NA; V: TRBV7-2; CDR3: CASSLAQSSYEQYF; DNA: TGTGCCAGCAGCTTAGCGCAGAGCTCCTACGAGCAGTACTTC
J: TRBJ1-1; size: NA; D: NA; V: TRBV6-4; CDR3: CASSATGADTEAFF; DNA: TGTGCCAGCAGTGCGACAGGTGCGGACACTGAAGCTTTCTTT
J: TRBJ1-4; size: NA; D: TRBD1; V: TRBV7-9; CDR3: CASSRDRANEKLFF; DNA: TGTGCCAGCAGCCGGGACAGGGCGAATGAAAAACTGTTTTTT
J: TRBJ2-1; size: NA; D: TRBD1; V: TRBV9; CDR3: CASSETGGNYNEQFF; DNA: TGTGCCAGCAGCGAGACAGGGGGCAACTACAATGAGCAGTTCTTC
J: TRBJ1-1; size: NA; D: NA; V: TRBV9; CDR3: CASSSRTVGTEAFF; DNA: TGTGCCAGCAGCTCCCGGACCGTGGGGACTGAAGCTTTCTTT
J: TRBJ2-3; size: NA; D: TRBD2; V: TRBV5-6; CDR3: CASSSPRENTDTQYF; DNA: TGTGCCAGCAGCTCCCCGCGGGAGAACACAGATACGCAGTATTTT
J: TRBJ2-2; size: NA; D: NA; V: TRBV7-2; CDR3: CASGNLGRATNTGELFF; DNA: TGTGCCAGCGGCAACCTGGGAAGGGCAACGAACACCGGGGAGCTGTTTTTT
J: TRBJ1-2; size: NA; D: TRBD1; V: TRBV15; CDR3: CATSRDRGQGNYGYTF; DNA: TGTGCCACCAGCAGAGATCGAGGACAGGGAAACTATGGCTACACCTTC
J: TRBJ1-2; size: NA; D: TRBD1; V: TRBV5-4; CDR3: CASGTQGAGYGYTF; DNA: TGTGCCAGCGGCACTCAGGGGGCCGGCTATGGCTACACCTTC
J: TRBJ2-2; size: NA; D: TRBD1; V: TRBV27; CDR3: CASSRLSGQGASGELFF; DNA: TGTGCCAGCAGTCGCTTGAGTGGGCAGGGGGCCTCCGGGGAGCTGTTTTTT
J: TRBJ2-5; size: NA; D: TRBD2; V: TRBV5-1; CDR3: CASSTRLAGVEETQYF; DNA: TGCGCCAGCAGCACCCGACTAGCGGGAGTGGAAGAGACCCAGTACTTC
J: TRBJ1-2; size: NA; D: NA; V: TRBV11-2; CDR3: CASSLVAGARGYTF; DNA: TGTGCCAGCAGCTTAGTGGCCGGGGCGCGAGGCTACACCTTC
J: TRBJ2-7; size: NA; D: TRBD2; V: TRBV7-3; CDR3: CASSSGSGGEQYF; DNA: TGTGCCAGCAGCTCGGGGAGCGGGGGAGAGCAGTACTTC
J: TRBJ2-2; size: NA; D: NA; V: TRBV28; CDR3: CASSLNRGRTGELFF; DNA: TGTGCCAGCAGTTTAAATAGGGGAAGGACCGGGGAGCTGTTTTTT
J: TRBJ2-7; size: NA; D: NA; V: TRBV5-1; CDR3: CASSLQHGIIYEQYF; DNA: TGCGCCAGCAGTTTACAACACGGGATCATTTACGAGCAGTACTTC
J: TRBJ1-3; size: once; D: NA; V: TRBV2; CDR3: CASSEGRSSGNTIYF; DNA: TGTGCCAGCAGTGAAGGCAGGTCCTCTGGAAACACCATATATTTT
J: TRBJ2-5; size: NA; D: TRBD2; V: TRBV13; CDR3: CASSTSGRETQYF; DNA: TGTGCCAGCAGCACTAGCGGCCGGGAGACCCAGTACTTC
J: TRBJ1-1; size: NA; D: NA; V: TRBV5-1; CDR3: CASSEGRPNTEAFF; DNA: TGCGCCAGCAGTGAGGGACGGCCGAACACTGAAGCTTTCTTT
J: TRBJ2-2; size: NA; D: TRBD2; V: TRBV5-1; CDR3: CASSYLAGSSGELFF; DNA: TGCGCCAGCAGCTACTTAGCGGGAAGTTCCGGGGAGCTGTTTTTT
J: TRBJ1-6; size: NA; D: NA; V: TRBV11-2; CDR3: CASSEISYNSPLHF; DNA: TGTGCCAGCAGCGAAATCTCCTATAATTCACCCCTCCACTTT
J: TRBJ2-3; size: NA; D: TRBD2; V: TRBV5-5; CDR3: CASSLRSGGQDTQYF; DNA: TGTGCCAGCAGCTTGAGGTCGGGAGGGCAAGATACGCAGTATTTT
J: TRBJ1-2; size: NA; D: NA; V: TRBV2; CDR3: CASSTGSRIYGYTF; DNA: TGTGCCAGCAGCACAGGGAGTCGAATCTATGGCTACACCTTC
J: TRBJ1-1; size: NA; D: NA; V: TRBV19; CDR3: CASKDRSMNTEAFF; DNA: TGTGCCAGTAAAGACAGATCAATGAACACTGAAGCTTTCTTT
J: TRBJ1-3; size: few; D: NA; V: TRBV10-3; CDR3: CAISESNREGYF; DNA: TGTGCCATCAGTGAGTCAAACAGGGAAGGATATTTT
J: TRBJ1-1; size: few; D: NA; V: TRBV18; CDR3: CASSTLNWLNTEAFF; DNA: TGTGCCAGCTCGACCCTAAATTGGTTGAACACTGAAGCTTTCTTT